This entry is about one TCR beta chain. The antigen remains unidentified. The germline gives CDR1 SNHLY, CDR2 FYNNEI. The CDR3 is 15 amino acids. The V and J ends lost 2 bases and 1 base respectively, with 12 bases between them. The data were taken from a study of vaccination and CD4 T cells after COVID-19. Study-wide background: Cells received overlapping spike peptides from SARS-CoV-2, HCoV-NL63, HCoV-OC43 and HCoV-229E as stimulation.

At the Johns Hopkins FTIC core, DNA taken from cultured CD4+ T cells was sequenced by way of the Oncomine TCR Beta short-read assay. TCRdb re-called the PCR reads through MiXCR, storing one row per CDR3 protein. The table shows 25,000 or so distinct CDR3 sequences, with roughly three fifths occurring only once. The treatment was: 10-day PBMC culture with coronavirus spike peptide pools or control peptides (ViraFEST assay). Sequencing used CD4+ T cells from blood, cultured in vitro. The chain combines TRBV2 with TRBJ2-7; no clear D gene. This receptor was taken from a human donor who had recovered from COVID-19. The CDR3 DNA sequence: TGTGCCAGCAGTGAAAGATGGGCCAGATCCTACGAGCAGTACTTC. This codes for CASSERWARSYEQYF.